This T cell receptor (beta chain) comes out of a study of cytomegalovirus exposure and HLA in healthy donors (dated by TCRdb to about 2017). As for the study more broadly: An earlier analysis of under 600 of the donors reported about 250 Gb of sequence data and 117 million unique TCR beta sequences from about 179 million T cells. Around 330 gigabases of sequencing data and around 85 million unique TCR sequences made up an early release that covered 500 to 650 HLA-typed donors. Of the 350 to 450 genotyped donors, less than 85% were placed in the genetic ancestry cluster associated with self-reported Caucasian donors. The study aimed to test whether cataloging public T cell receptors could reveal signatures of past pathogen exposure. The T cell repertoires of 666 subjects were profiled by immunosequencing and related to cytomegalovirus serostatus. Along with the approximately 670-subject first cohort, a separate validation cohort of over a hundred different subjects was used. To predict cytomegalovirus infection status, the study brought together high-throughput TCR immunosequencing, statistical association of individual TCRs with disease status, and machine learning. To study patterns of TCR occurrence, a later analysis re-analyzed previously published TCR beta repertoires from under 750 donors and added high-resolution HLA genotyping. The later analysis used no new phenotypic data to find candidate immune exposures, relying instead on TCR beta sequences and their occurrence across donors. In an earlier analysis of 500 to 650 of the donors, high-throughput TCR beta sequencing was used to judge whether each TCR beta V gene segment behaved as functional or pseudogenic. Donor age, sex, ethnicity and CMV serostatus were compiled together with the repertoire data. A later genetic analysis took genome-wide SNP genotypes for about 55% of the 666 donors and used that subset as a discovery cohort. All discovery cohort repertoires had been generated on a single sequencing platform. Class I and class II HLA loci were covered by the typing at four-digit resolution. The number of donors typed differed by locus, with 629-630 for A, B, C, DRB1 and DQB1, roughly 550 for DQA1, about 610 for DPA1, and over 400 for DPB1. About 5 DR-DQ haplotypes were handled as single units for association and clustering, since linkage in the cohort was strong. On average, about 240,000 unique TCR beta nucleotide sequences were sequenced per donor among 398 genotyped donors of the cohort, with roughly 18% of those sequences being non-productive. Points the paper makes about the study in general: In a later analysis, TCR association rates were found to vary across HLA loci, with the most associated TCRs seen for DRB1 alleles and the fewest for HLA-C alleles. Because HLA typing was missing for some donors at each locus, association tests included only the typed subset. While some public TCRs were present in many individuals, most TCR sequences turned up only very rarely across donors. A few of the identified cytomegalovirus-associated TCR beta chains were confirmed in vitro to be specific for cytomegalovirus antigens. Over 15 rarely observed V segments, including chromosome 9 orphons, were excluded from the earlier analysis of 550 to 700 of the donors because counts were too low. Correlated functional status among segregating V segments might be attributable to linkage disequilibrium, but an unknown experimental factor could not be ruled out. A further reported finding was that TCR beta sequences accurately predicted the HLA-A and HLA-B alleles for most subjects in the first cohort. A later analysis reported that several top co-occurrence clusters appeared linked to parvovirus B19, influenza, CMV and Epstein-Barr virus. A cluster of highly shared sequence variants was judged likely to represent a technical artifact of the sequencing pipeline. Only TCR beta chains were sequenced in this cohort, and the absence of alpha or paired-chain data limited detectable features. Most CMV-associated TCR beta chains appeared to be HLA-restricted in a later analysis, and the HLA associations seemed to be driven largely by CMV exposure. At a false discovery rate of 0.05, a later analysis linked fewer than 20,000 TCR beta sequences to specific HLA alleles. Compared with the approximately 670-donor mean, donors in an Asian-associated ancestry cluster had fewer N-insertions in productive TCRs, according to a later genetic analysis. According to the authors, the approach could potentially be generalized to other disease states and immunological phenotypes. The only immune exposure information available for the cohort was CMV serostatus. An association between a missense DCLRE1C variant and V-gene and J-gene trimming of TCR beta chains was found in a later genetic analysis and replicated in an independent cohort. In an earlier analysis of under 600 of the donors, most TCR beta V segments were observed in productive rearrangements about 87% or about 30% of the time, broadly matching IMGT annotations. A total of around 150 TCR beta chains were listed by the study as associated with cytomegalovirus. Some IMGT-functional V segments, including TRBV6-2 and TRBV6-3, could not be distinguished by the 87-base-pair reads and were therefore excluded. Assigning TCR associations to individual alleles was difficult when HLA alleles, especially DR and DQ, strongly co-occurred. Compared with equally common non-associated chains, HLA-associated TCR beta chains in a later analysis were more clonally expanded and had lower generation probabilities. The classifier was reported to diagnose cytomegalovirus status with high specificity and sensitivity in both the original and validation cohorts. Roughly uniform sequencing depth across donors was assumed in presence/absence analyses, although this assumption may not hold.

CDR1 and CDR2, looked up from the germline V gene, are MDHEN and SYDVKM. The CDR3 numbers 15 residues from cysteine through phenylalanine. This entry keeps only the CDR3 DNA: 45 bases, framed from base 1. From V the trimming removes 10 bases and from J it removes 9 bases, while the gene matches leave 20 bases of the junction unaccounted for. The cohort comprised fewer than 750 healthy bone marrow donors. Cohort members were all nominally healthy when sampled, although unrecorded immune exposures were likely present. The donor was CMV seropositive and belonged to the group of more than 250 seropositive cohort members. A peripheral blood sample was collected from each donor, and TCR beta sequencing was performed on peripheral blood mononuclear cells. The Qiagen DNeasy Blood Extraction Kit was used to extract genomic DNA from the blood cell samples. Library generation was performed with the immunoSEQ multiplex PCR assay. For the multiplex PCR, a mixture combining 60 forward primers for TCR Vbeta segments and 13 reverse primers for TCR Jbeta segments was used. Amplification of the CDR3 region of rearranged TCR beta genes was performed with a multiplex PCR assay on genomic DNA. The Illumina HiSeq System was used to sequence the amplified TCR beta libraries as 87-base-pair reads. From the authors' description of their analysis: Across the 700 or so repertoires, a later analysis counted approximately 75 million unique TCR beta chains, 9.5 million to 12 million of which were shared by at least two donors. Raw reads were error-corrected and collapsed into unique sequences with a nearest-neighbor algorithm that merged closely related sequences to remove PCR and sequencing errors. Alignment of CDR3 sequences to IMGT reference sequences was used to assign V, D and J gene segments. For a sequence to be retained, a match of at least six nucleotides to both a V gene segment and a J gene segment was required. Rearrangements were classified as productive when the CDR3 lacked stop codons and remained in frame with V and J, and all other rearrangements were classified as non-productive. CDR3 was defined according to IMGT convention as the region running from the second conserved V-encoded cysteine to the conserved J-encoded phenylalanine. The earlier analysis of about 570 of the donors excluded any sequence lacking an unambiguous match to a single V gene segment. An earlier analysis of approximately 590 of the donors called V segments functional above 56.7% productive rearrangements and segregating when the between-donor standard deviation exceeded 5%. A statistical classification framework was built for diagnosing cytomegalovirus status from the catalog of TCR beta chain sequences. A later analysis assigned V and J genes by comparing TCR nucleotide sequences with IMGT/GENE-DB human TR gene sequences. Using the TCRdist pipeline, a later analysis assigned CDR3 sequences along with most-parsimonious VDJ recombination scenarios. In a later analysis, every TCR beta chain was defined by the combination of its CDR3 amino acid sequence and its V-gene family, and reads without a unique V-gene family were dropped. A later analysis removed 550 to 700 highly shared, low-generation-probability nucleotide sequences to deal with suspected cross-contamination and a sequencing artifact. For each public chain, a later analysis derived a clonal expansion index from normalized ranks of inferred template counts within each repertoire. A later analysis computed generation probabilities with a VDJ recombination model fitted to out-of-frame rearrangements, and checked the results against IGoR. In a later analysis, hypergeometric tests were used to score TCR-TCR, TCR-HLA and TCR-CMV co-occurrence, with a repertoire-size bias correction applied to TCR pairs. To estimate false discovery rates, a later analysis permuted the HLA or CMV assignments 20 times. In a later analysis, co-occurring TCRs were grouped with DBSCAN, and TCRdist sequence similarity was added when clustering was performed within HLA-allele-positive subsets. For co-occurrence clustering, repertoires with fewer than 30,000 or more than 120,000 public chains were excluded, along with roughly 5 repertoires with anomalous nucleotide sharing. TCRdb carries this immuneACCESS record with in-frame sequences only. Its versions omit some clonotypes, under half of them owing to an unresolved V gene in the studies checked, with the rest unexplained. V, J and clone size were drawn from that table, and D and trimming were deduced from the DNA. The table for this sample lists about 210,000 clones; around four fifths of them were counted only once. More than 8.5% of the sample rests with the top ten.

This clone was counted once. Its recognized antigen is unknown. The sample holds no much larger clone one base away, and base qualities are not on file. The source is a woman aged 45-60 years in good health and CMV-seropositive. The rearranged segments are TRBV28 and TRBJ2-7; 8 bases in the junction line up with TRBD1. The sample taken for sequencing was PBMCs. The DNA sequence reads TGTGCCACCTCGAGACAGGGGATCAGTCCAAAAGGGCAGTACTTC. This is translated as CATSRQGISPKGQYF. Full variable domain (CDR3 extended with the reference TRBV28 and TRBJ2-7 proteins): DVKVTQSSRYLVKRTGEKVFLECVQDMDHENMFWYRQDPGLGLRLIYFSYDVKMKEKGDIPEGYSVSREKKERFSLILESASTNQTSMYLCATSRQGISPKGQYFGPGTRLTVT.